This TCR beta chain was documented in a study of T cell repertoires in cytomegalovirus infection (dated by TCRdb to the late 2010s). Study-level background: Alongside well-studied HLA-B-restricted epitopes, the peptide stimulations were aimed at recently identified HLA-C-restricted CMV epitopes, whose presentation resists viral immunomodulation. The HLA type of each donor mattered for the analysis, because public TCR beta signatures pointed to carriage of CMV infection along with the matching HLA type. Summary of the overall study and its limitations: Cumulative frequency of public TCR beta family members discriminated carriers of CMV infection plus the relevant HLA type in this cohort and an independent 352-donor cohort. The ex vivo response was dominated by HLA-C-restricted CMV-specific TCR beta clonotypes, which also provided the single most frequent clonotype in two of eight donors.

For sequencing, an Illumina HiSeq 1500 was employed. In-frame beta chains were kept once TCRdb had trimmed the public reads at Q25 with fastp and called clones with MiXCR. Duplicate CDR3 protein sequences are folded into a single record with the most common DNA and genes. The sample profile shows about 51,000 distinct CDR3 sequences; 15% to 25% of them were found once. 26% of the sample rests with the top ten. This clonotype has a handful of counts. This clone's antigen is unknown. No base-level quality is on record; no much larger clone is a single base apart. This sample's treatment or condition label indicates: in vitro stimulation with specific CMV peptide epitopes to enrich CMV-specific T cells. The receptor was derived from a human donor in good health (CMV status not recorded). Some clones in this sample may be carry-over from other donors' samples. The starting material was CD8+ T cells from cultured PBMCs, obtained from culture after CMV antigen stimulation.

The DNA sequence follows: TGTGCCAGCTGCCCGGGGAATCACAATGAGCAGTTCTTC. Its protein product is CASCPGNHNEQFF. The sequence is built from TRBV7-2 and TRBJ2-1, with TRBD2 as a weak D call on 5 bases. Deletion took 8 bases off V and 5 bases off J, with a span of 13 bases between the germline ends. The cysteine opens and the phenylalanine closes a CDR3 of 13 amino acids. The kept DNA is CDR3 alone, 39 bases in frame from the first base. As encoded in the germline V gene, CDR1 is SGHTA while CDR2 is FQGNSA.